These 14 T cell receptor beta chains came from one sample sequenced in a study of identical twins. One entry per CDR3 protein results from TCRdb running MiXCR on the 5' RACE reads. The table includes 500,000 or so distinct CDR3 sequences, approximately 15% detected once. Separately, the same data were catalogued under a study of yellow fever vaccine responses in identical twins.

The specimen was CD4+ T cells sorted from blood. The receptors stem from a woman under 30 in good health.

V usage is TRBV7-2 and J usage is TRBJ2-5; D is uncertain. V was trimmed by 1 base and J by 5 bases, leaving 11 bases between them. Germline CDR1 reads SGHTA; CDR2 reads FQGNSA. This CDR3 is built from 14 residues. CDR3 DNA sequence: TGTGCCAGCAGCTTAGAGTGGGCCCATGAGACCCAGTACTTC. Translated, it gives CASSLEWAHETQYF.

The chain carries TRBV20-1 and TRBJ1-6; a weak D match, TRBD1 (5 bases). Trimming removed 6 bases from V and 5 bases from J, with 11 bases in between. This CDR3 region has 13 residues. Germline values: CDR1 DFQATT, CDR2 SNEGSKA (reference sequence). CDR3 coding DNA: TGCAGTGCCTACAGGCGGAATAATTCACCCCTCCACTTT. Translation gives CSAYRRNNSPLHF.

This clonotype was detected ten times or more. This chain uses TRBV10-3 with TRBJ1-5, with 8 positions matching TRBD1. The germline V gene encodes CDR1 ENHRY and CDR2 SYGVKD. This CDR3 has 15 residues. Germline trimming cut 6 bases from V and 2 bases from J; bases unmatched to any gene: 6. The CDR3 region has the DNA TGTGCCATCAGGTCAGGGGGCGCGGGCAATCAGCCCCAGCATTTT. This codes for CAIRSGGAGNQPQHF.

CDR3 coding DNA: TGCAGCTACCGCGGACAGGGGCCCCAGTACTTC. Translating gives CSYRGQGPQYF. This chain connects TRBV29-1 to TRBJ2-5; TRBD1 agrees at 9 bases. After removal of 8 bases from V and 9 bases from J, the junction contained 7 bases not matched to a gene. The CDR3 extends over 11 amino acids. Per germline, CDR1 SQVTM and CDR2 ANQGSEA.

The chain employs TRBV20-1 and TRBJ2-3; 16 positions match TRBD2. There are 17 residues in the CDR3. The ends lost 1 base at V and 4 bases at J; junction bases unmatched: 5. CDR1 is DFQATT, CDR2 SNEGSKA, per germline (reference sequence). CDR3: CSARAWGLAGGPDTQYF. The DNA of the CDR3 is TGCAGTGCTAGAGCCTGGGGACTAGCGGGAGGGCCAGATACGCAGTATTTT.

This clonotype was observed a few times. The chain combines TRBV10-3 with TRBJ2-2, with 8 bases identical to TRBD2. Germline CDR1 and CDR2: ENHRY and SYGVKD. V gave up 11 bases and J gave up 4 bases; unmatched junction bases: 3. The CDR3 has 12 amino acids. CDR3 in amino acids: CASGGGTGELFF. The DNA for the CDR3 is TGTGCCTCGGGGGGGGGCACCGGGGAGCTGTTTTTT.

This clonotype has only a few counts. The V and J genes are TRBV24-1 and TRBJ1-2; no reliable D call. The germline CDR1 and CDR2 sequences are KGHDR and SFDVKD. The V gene lost 1 base and the J gene lost 8 bases, with 13 bases spanning the gap. The CDR3 consists of 14 residues. The CDR3: CATSDLWGRSGYTF. As DNA, the CDR3 is TGTGCCACCAGTGATTTATGGGGTAGGAGCGGCTACACCTTC.

The V gene is TRBV28, the J gene TRBJ2-7; D not resolved. The germline V gene encodes CDR1 MDHEN and CDR2 SYDVKM. V lost 3 bases, J lost 0 bases, and 12 bases lay in between. The CDR3 spans 15 residues. The CDR3 nucleotides read TGTGCCAGCAGTTTCTACAGTAGAAGCTCCTACGAGCAGTACTTC. Translating it yields CASSFYSRSSYEQYF.

This clonotype was detected ten times or more. The chain joins TRBV4-2 to TRBJ2-5, with 14 bases identical to TRBD2. Trimming cost V 1 base and J 1 base; bases outside gene matches: 2. The CDR3 consists of 17 residues. Germline CDR1 and CDR2: LGHNA and YNFKEQ. CDR3 in amino acids: CASSQGLAGGPQETQYF. CDR3 nucleotide sequence: TGTGCCAGCAGCCAAGGACTAGCGGGGGGGCCCCAAGAGACCCAGTACTTC.

The chain uses TRBV20-1 and TRBJ1-2; a possible D gene is TRBD1 (5 bases). V dropped 3 bases and J dropped 7 bases, with 33 bases sitting between them. CDR1 and CDR2 from the germline V gene are DFQATT and SNEGSKA (reference sequence). The CDR3 is 19 residues long. CDR3 nucleotides: TGCAGTGCTAGCGCACTCATGAGTCCGGGACGGGAGTCGGAGGGTGGCTACACCTTC. Translation: CSASALMSPGRESEGGYTF.

This clonotype was recorded many times. V gene TRBV12-3 or TRBV12-4 combines with J gene TRBJ1-1, with D possibly being TRBD1 (5 bases). V lost 5 bases and J 0 bases, leaving 13 bases between the germline ends. This CDR3 is built from 15 residues. CDR3 amino acids: CASSPRQPMNTEAFF. The CDR3 DNA is TGTGCCAGCAGTCCGCGACAGCCAATGAACACTGAAGCTTTCTTT.

The chain uses TRBV28 and TRBJ1-6; a possible D gene is TRBD1 (5 bases). Germline CDR1 reads MDHEN; CDR2 reads SYDVKM. Trimming shortened V by 4 bases and J by 4 bases, and 14 bases separated the two germline ends. The CDR3 extends over 16 amino acids. CDR3 region: CASSSRVGVYNSPLHF. The CDR3 DNA follows: TGTGCCAGCAGTTCCAGGGTCGGGGTATATAATTCACCCCTCCACTTT.

The sample holds a few counts of this clonotype. This sequence joins TRBV12-3 or TRBV12-4 and TRBJ2-4; TRBD1 matches at 11 bases. The J segment lost 6 bases and the V segment lost 8 bases, leaving 15 bases of the junction unmatched. The CDR3 spans 17 residues. CDR3 protein: CASLRKGGQGGLNIQYF. The CDR3 DNA follows: TGTGCCAGCCTCCGGAAGGGGGGACAGGGGGGTTTAAACATTCAGTACTTC.

This clonotype was counted many times. The V and J genes are TRBV5-1 and TRBJ1-2; D is perhaps TRBD1 (5 bases). Per the germline V gene, CDR1 is SGHRS and CDR2 is YFSETQ. The CDR3 has 14 amino acids. Trimming removed 0 bases at V and 10 bases at J, with 16 bases between. CDR3: CASSLALAGMAYTF. CDR3 sequence (DNA): TGCGCCAGCAGCTTGGCCCTCGCAGGGATGGCCTACACCTTC.